This is a list of T cell receptor beta chains from one sample in a study of identical twins. Each CDR3 protein gets one entry after TCRdb re-called the 5' RACE reads with MiXCR. The sample comprises fewer than 450,000 distinct CDR3 sequences, around 9% of which are singletons, and approximately 8.9% rests with the top ten. Sequencing input: naive T cells sorted from blood. The receptor source for this set is a woman in her forties or fifties in good health. The conserved cysteine and the conserved F or W are not part of the CDR3 here.

v_call	j_call	cdr3_length	cdr3_aa
TRBV5-1	TRBJ2-1	13	ASSLQDSGGNEQF
TRBV7-9	TRBJ2-3	15	ASSLPARGRASDTQY
TRBV7-9	TRBJ2-3	11	ASSPTGTDTQY
TRBV19	TRBJ2-5	14	ASSRSGRGRRETQY
TRBV6-5	TRBJ2-3	13	ATTLQGSSTDTQY
TRBV6-5	TRBJ1-6	13	ASSDFGHGGSPLH
TRBV12-3/TRBV12-4	TRBJ2-5	14	ASSPIPGTFQETQY
TRBV29-1	TRBJ2-1	10	SVNSRYNEQF
TRBV5-1	TRBJ1-2	13	ASSWAGTGVDGYT
TRBV29-1	TRBJ1-1	10	SVERAGTEAF
TRBV12-3/TRBV12-4	TRBJ2-2	14	ASDTGTIAGAGELF
TRBV12-3/TRBV12-4	TRBJ2-1	14	ASSLPLVGGYNEQF
TRBV20-1	TRBJ2-3	13	SATLLLAGPDTQY
TRBV4-1	TRBJ2-1	9	ASSQAGEQF
TRBV10-3	TRBJ2-3	12	AISEGGPVDTQY
TRBV3-1	TRBJ2-4	15	ASSQWASGSKLDIQY
TRBV10-2	TRBJ2-2	13	ASSVHQGLAGELF
TRBV7-2	TRBJ2-1	13	ASSYTSGGGDEQF
TRBV12-3/TRBV12-4	TRBJ2-3	10	ATASGTDTQY
TRBV14	TRBJ2-2	11	ASSQRQIGELF
TRBV27	TRBJ1-6	14	ASSSGRQIHNSPLH
TRBV28	TRBJ2-4	11	ASSLAGANIQY
TRBV6-1	TRBJ1-4	12	ASTVPGRNEKLF
TRBV6-2/TRBV6-3	TRBJ2-3	12	ATGLAGTTDTQY
TRBV29-1	TRBJ2-1	15	SVEGDDGTSAYNEQF
TRBV27	TRBJ1-3	13	ASSSRGYTGNTIY
TRBV5-1	TRBJ2-7	14	ASSIARGSSQREQY
TRBV12-3/TRBV12-4	TRBJ1-4	14	ASRWTLGATNEKLF
TRBV5-6	TRBJ1-5	13	ASSLRGGGNQPQH
TRBV20-1	TRBJ2-1	13	SAQTLAGGPNEQF
TRBV5-1	TRBJ2-2	12	ASKAGVVTGELF
TRBV24-1	TRBJ2-3	13	ATSAWAGVGDTQY
TRBV4-1	TRBJ1-5	14	ASSRAGHDSEQPQH
TRBV6-2/TRBV6-3	TRBJ2-7	17	ASSPVASGSHGSSYEQY
TRBV5-1	TRBJ2-5	17	ASSLGASGSTSIKETQY
TRBV29-1	TRBJ2-3	10	SVELGMETQY
TRBV29-1	TRBJ2-6	12	SVQGNSGANVLT
TRBV5-1	TRBJ2-5	12	ASSLGTRQETQY
TRBV4-1	TRBJ2-2	14	ASSSSYQGPTGELF
TRBV27	TRBJ1-1	14	ASSLVGLGRNTEAF
TRBV5-6	TRBJ2-2	12	ASSLLTDTGELF
TRBV11-3	TRBJ2-1	11	ASSSQDYNEQF
TRBV14	TRBJ2-7	14	ASSQKGNPMGWEQY
TRBV5-1	TRBJ1-6	9	ASSDNSPLH
TRBV4-1	TRBJ2-1	14	ASSFYTGESGNEQF
TRBV6-1	TRBJ2-2	12	ASSEIGNTGELF
TRBV20-1	TRBJ2-1	8	SARSGEQF
TRBV7-9	TRBJ2-5	12	ASSFEGYDETQY
TRBV29-1	TRBJ2-3	12	SGWGQRSTDTQY
TRBV30	TRBJ1-1	8	AWITGWAF
TRBV7-6	TRBJ2-3	12	ASSLGKSADTQY
TRBV3-1	TRBJ2-1	16	ASSPTPPGLPRGDEQF
TRBV5-1	TRBJ2-1	12	ASSLSPPLSEQF
TRBV5-1	TRBJ2-5	10	ASSYNQETQY
TRBV3-1	TRBJ2-7	13	ASSLGTSGTNEQY
TRBV7-8	TRBJ1-5	13	ASSLNRGGDQPQH